This TCR beta chain was observed in a study of blood T cell repertoires in COVID-19. Study as a whole: The study drew acute and convalescent COVID-19 samples from the United States, Italy and Spain. T cells, B-cell-depleted T cells, or PBMCs provided the cDNA or gDNA that served as material.

The ends were cut back, 3 bases at V and 4 bases at J, with 13 bases in the middle. The germline gives CDR1 WSHSY, CDR2 SAAADI. The CDR3 runs 14 residues. Seattle researchers signed up patients amid active infection and tracked them longitudinally. This clone was picked up a small number of times. Per the original methods: Nucleated cell counts were estimated from reference gene primer amplification. Sequenced by immunoSEQ multiplex PCR; TCRdb stores in-frame clones only, minus some. The V and J calls and the clone size are those of that table, but D and trimming were determined from the DNA. Of roughly 88,000 clones in the sample, around 90% are singletons; the top ten hold around 18%.

The TCR sequence derives from a woman aged 60 to 75 with COVID-19, enrolled during active disease. The sample consisted of peripheral blood. The rearrangement links TRBV10-2 to TRBJ2-7; a possible D gene is TRBD2 (6 bases). The CDR3 nucleotides are TGCGCCAGCAGTGAAACCGCGGGGCGATACGAGCAGTACTTC. It is translated as CASSETAGRYEQYF.